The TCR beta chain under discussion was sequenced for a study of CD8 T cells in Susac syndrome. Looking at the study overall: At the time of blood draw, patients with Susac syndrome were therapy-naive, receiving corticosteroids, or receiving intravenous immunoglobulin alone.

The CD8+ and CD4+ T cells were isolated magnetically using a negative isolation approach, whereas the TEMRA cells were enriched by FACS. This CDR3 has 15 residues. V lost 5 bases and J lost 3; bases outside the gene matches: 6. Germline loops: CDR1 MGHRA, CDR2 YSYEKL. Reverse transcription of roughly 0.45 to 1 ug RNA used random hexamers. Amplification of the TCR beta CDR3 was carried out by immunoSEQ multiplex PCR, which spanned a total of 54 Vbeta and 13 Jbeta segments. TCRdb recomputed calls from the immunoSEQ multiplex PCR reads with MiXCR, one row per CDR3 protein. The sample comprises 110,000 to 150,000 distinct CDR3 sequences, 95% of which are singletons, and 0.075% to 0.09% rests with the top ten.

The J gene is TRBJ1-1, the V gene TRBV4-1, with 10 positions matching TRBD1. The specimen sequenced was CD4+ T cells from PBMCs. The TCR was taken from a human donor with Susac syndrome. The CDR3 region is CASSRDRGEDTEAFF. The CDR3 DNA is TGCGCCAGCAGCAGGGACAGGGGAGAGGACACTGAAGCTTTCTTT.